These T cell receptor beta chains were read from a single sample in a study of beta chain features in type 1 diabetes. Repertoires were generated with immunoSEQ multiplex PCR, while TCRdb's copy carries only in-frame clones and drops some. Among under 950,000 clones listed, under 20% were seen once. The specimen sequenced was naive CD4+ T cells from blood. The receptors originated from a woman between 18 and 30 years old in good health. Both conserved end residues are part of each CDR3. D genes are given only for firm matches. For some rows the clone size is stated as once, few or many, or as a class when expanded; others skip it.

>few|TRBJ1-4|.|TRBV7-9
CASSPPAPSGPEKLFF
TGTGCCAGCAGCCCACCGGCGCCTAGTGGGCCAGAAAAACTGTTTTTT
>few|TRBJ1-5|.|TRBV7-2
CASSLTAGFSNQPQHF
TGTGCCAGCAGCTTAACGGCGGGGTTTAGCAATCAGCCCCAGCATTTT
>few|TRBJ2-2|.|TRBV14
CASSQSITGELFF
TGTGCCAGCAGCCAGAGTATTACCGGGGAGCTGTTTTTT
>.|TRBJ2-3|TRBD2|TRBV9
CASSPRMAGADTQYF
TGTGCCAGCAGCCCAAGGATGGCGGGAGCAGATACGCAGTATTTT
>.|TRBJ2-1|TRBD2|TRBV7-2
CASSLWLRTSGTNEQFF
TGTGCCAGCAGCTTATGGCTCCGGACTAGCGGGACAAATGAGCAGTTCTTC
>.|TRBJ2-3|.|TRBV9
CASSPARGTDTQYF
TGTGCCAGCAGCCCCGCCCGTGGCACAGATACGCAGTATTTT
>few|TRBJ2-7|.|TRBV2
CASSTDSYEQYF
TGTGCCAGCAGTACAGACTCCTACGAGCAGTACTTC
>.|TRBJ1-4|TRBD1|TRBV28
CASSPPGQPHEKLFF
TGTGCCAGCAGTCCTCCGGGACAGCCCCATGAAAAACTGTTTTTT
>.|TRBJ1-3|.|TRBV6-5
CASSYSTGSGNTIYF
TGTGCCAGCAGTTACTCGACAGGTTCTGGAAACACCATATATTTT
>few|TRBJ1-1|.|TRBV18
CASSTREEGLAFF
TGTGCCAGCTCAACCCGGGAGGAGGGCTTAGCTTTCTTT
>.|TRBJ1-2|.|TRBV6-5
CASRQTVGYGYTF
TGTGCCAGCAGACAGACAGTGGGCTATGGCTACACCTTC
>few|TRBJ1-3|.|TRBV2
CASRHQRGTIYF
TGTGCCAGCAGACACCAACGGGGCACCATATATTTT
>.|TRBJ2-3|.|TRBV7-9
CASSLGDTDTQYF
TGTGCCAGCAGCTTAGGCGATACAGATACGCAGTATTTT
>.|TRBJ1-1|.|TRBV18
CASSPPGQGGGMNTEAFF
TGTGCCAGCTCACCACCGGGTCAGGGTGGGGGGATGAACACTGAAGCTTTCTTT
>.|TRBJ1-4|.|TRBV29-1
CSASTYGTNEKLFF
TGCAGCGCCAGCACATATGGTACTAATGAAAAACTGTTTTTT
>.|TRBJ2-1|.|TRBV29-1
CSVGASYWDGKDHNEQFF
TGCAGCGTTGGGGCCTCGTACTGGGACGGCAAAGATCACAATGAGCAGTTCTTC
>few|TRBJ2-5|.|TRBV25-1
CASSDFRETQYF
TGTGCCAGCAGTGACTTCAGGGAGACCCAGTACTTC
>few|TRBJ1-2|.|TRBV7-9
CASSQWDRPRDGYTF
TGTGCCAGCAGCCAATGGGACCGACCGAGGGATGGCTACACCTTC
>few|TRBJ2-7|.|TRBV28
CASSYTPGVYEQYF
TGTGCCAGCAGTTATACCCCCGGCGTTTACGAGCAGTACTTC
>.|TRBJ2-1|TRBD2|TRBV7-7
CASSLEAGTRGGEQFF
TGTGCTAGCAGCTTAGAAGCCGGCACTCGCGGGGGTGAGCAGTTCTTC
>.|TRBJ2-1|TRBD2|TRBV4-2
CASSRRLAYYNEQFF
TGTGCCAGCAGCCGAAGACTAGCGTACTACAATGAGCAGTTCTTC
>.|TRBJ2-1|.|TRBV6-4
CASSEFTGTPKFF
TGTGCCAGCAGTGAGTTCACCGGGACTCCAAAGTTCTTC
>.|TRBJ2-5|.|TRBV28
CASSLWRGGQETQYF
TGTGCCAGCAGTTTATGGAGGGGCGGCCAAGAGACCCAGTACTTC
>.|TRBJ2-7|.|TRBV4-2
CASSPDQAGSYEQYF
TGTGCCAGCAGCCCCGATCAGGCAGGTAGCTACGAGCAGTACTTC
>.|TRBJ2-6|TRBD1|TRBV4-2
CASSQRIYGTGTGANVLTF
TGTGCCAGCAGCCAACGCATCTACGGGACAGGGACTGGGGCCAACGTCCTGACTTTC
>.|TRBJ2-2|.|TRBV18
CASSPGQDTGELFF
TGTGCCAGCTCTCCGGGTCAAGACACCGGGGAGCTGTTTTTT
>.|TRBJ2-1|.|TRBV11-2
CASSTLGEQFF
TGTGCCAGCAGCACGCTCGGTGAGCAGTTCTTC
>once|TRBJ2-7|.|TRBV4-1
CASSQGYSGAYEQYF
TGCGCCAGCAGCCAAGGTTACTCCGGAGCCTACGAGCAGTACTTC
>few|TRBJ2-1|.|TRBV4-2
CASSQIPDRGVEQFF
TGTGCCAGCAGCCAAATACCCGATAGAGGGGTTGAGCAGTTCTTC
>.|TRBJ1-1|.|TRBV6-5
CASSMGGSSTEAFF
TGTGCCAGCAGTATGGGGGGCTCCTCGACTGAAGCTTTCTTT
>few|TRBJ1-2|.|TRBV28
CASREQGANYGYTF
TGTGCCAGCAGGGAACAGGGAGCTAACTATGGCTACACCTTC
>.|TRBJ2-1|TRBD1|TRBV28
CASSFVDRVYNEQFF
TGTGCCAGCAGTTTCGTAGACAGGGTATACAATGAGCAGTTCTTC
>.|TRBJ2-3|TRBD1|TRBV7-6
CASTTGASTDTQYF
TGTGCCAGTACTACAGGGGCTAGCACAGATACGCAGTATTTT
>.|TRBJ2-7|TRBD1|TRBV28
CATTGDRKQYF
TGTGCCACCACCGGGGACAGGAAGCAGTACTTC
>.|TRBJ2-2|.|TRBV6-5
CASSYVHNTGELFF
TGTGCCAGCAGTTACGTACACAACACCGGGGAGCTGTTTTTT
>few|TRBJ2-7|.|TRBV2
CASKQSQSEQYF
TGTGCCAGCAAACAGTCGCAGAGCGAGCAGTACTTC
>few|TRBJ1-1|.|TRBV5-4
CASSFRDTEAFF
TGTGCCAGCAGCTTCAGGGACACTGAAGCTTTCTTT
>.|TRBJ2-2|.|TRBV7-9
CASSLTGPNTGELFF
TGTGCCAGCAGCTTGACAGGCCCGAACACCGGGGAGCTGTTTTTT
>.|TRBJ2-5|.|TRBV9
CASSVGAQDLQETQYF
TGTGCCAGCAGCGTTGGGGCCCAAGACCTTCAAGAGACCCAGTACTTC
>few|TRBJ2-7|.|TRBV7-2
CASSPQAGYSYEQYF
TGTGCCAGCAGCCCACAGGCGGGCTACTCCTACGAGCAGTACTTC
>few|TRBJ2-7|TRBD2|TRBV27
CASSPGTSGSYEQYF
TGTGCCAGCAGTCCTGGGACTAGCGGGAGTTACGAGCAGTACTTC
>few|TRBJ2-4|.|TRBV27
CATILGLRKNIQYF
TGTGCCACCATTTTGGGACTCCGCAAAAACATTCAGTACTTC
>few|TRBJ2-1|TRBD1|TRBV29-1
CSVLGTGGFSEQFF
TGCAGCGTCCTTGGGACAGGGGGATTTAGTGAGCAGTTCTTC
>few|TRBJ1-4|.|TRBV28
CASSLGAREKLFF
TGTGCCAGCAGTTTAGGGGCGCGGGAAAAACTGTTTTTT
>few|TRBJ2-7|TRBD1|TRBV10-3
CAISGTGESFYEQYF
TGTGCCATCAGCGGAACAGGGGAGTCCTTCTACGAGCAGTACTTC
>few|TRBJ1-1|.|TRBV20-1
CSARRSAEAFF
TGCAGTGCTAGAAGGTCGGCTGAAGCTTTCTTT
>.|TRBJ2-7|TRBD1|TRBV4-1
CASSPRQGHIYEQYF
TGCGCCAGCAGCCCTCGACAGGGGCATATCTACGAGCAGTACTTC
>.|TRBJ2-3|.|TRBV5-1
CASSPRLASDTQYF
TGCGCCAGCAGCCCCCGGTTAGCGTCAGATACGCAGTATTTT
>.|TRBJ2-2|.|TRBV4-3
CASSHGGPNTGELFF
TGCGCCAGCAGCCATGGGGGTCCCAACACCGGGGAGCTGTTTTTT
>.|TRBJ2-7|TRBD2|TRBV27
CASSLSSGRASYEQYF
TGTGCCAGCAGTTTAAGTAGCGGGAGAGCGTCCTACGAGCAGTACTTC